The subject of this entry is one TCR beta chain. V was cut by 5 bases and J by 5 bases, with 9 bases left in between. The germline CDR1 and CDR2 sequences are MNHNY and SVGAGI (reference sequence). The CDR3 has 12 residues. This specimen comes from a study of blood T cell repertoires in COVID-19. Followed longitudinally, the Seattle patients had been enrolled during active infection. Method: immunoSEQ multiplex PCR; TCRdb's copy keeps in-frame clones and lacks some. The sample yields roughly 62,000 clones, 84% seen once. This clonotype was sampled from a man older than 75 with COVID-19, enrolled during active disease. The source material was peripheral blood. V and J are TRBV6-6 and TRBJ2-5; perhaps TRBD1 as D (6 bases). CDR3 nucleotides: TGTGCCAGCAGTCAGGGGCGGGAGACCCAGTACTTC. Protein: CASSQGRETQYF.